This TCR beta chain was retrieved from a study of response to subunit inactivated influenza vaccine. For this clonotype: What it binds is unknown.

Study-level results: Few additional T cells are recruited per seasonal influenza vaccination, authors suggested.

TCRdb processed the RT-PCR reads anew with MiXCR; each CDR3 protein has one entry. The repertoire holds a few hundred thousand distinct CDR3 sequences, with 21% as singletons. The CDR3 covers 16 residues. V lost 8 bases and J 0 bases, leaving 14 bases between the germline ends. Germline assignment: CDR1 MDHEN and CDR2 SYDVKM. The sequencing here drew on PBMCs from blood, taken approximately 20 months after vaccination. This rearrangement joins TRBV28 to TRBJ2-6, with D hard to call. This receptor was obtained from a man aged 50 to 75 who received an inactivated influenza vaccine. The CDR3 region is CASAALRISGANVLTF. The CDR3 DNA follows: TGTGCCAGCGCAGCATTACGGATCTCTGGGGCCAACGTCCTGACTTTC.